What follows are 26 T cell receptor beta chains derived from one specimen sequenced in a study of blood T cell repertoires in COVID-19. Repertoires were generated with immunoSEQ multiplex PCR, while TCRdb's copy carries only in-frame clones and drops some. Of 140,000 to 150,000 clones listed, 75% to 85% are singletons. Sequencing input: peripheral blood. The origin of the receptors is a woman aged 45-59 years with acute or convalescent COVID-19.

The genes are TRBV4-1 and TRBJ2-5; D is possibly TRBD2 (5 bases). CDR3 length: 14 amino acids. CDR1 and CDR2 from the germline V gene are MGHRA and YSYEKL. V lost 3 bases to trimming and J lost 4 bases, with 12 bases between them. The CDR3 sequence is CASSQTTSGETQYF. In DNA, the CDR3 is TGCGCCAGCAGCCAGACCACTAGTGGAGAGACCCAGTACTTC.

The chain links TRBV19 to TRBJ2-7, with 7 nucleotides matching TRBD1. The CDR3 is 12 residues long. The trim removed 5 bases at V and 7 bases at J, leaving 5 bases unmatched. The V gene's germline CDR1 is LNHDA and CDR2 SQIVND (reference sequence). CDR3 DNA: TGTGCCAGTAGTCTTCAGGGGGATGAGCAGTACTTC. Its protein is CASSLQGDEQYF.

The chain joins TRBV3-1 (or the pseudogene TRBV3-2) to TRBJ1-2; no clear D. This CDR3 contains 15 residues. Trimming removed 0 bases at V and 7 bases at J, with 15 bases between. The germline gives CDR1 LGHDT, CDR2 YNNKEL (reference sequence). The CDR3 DNA sequence: TGTGCCAGCAGCCAAGATGTTCGGGATGGCGGTGGCTACACCTTC. As protein: CASSQDVRDGGGYTF.

The sample holds a few counts of this clone. The V call is TRBV6-5, the J call TRBJ2-7; 8 bases are a match to TRBD2. With V trimmed by 2 bases and J by 3 bases, 3 bases remained unmatched. Germline CDR1 is MNHEY and CDR2 is SVGAGI. The CDR3 is 14 residues long. The CDR3 protein is CASSYRGGGYEQYF. The CDR3 coding sequence is TGTGCCAGCAGTTACCGGGGGGGCGGCTACGAGCAGTACTTC.

This clone appeared many times. The chain is built from TRBV3-1 (or the pseudogene TRBV3-2) and TRBJ2-1; 15 bases line up with TRBD2. The V gene's germline CDR1 is LGHDT and CDR2 YNNKEL (reference sequence). The CDR3 sequence is 17 residues long. Unmatched junction bases numbered 3, after V lost 3 bases and J lost 3 bases. DNA for the CDR3: TGTGCCAGCAGCCACTGGACTAGCGGGGGGGTCTACAATGAGCAGTTCTTC. This encodes CASSHWTSGGVYNEQFF.

This chain uses TRBV4-3 with TRBJ2-2; 8 bases are shared with TRBD2. This CDR3 has 15 amino acids. Trimming took 4 bases from V and 2 from J; bases not matched to a gene: 3. Per germline, CDR1 LGHNA and CDR2 YSLEER. CDR3 in amino acids: CASSPREGNTGELFF. The CDR3 nucleotides are TGCGCCAGCAGCCCCCGGGAGGGAAACACCGGGGAGCTGTTTTTT.

In its sample, this clone was seen many times. The V call is TRBV4-3, the J call TRBJ2-6, with D perhaps matching TRBD2 (5 bases). V was cut by 1 base and J by 0 bases, with 10 bases left in between. The CDR3 runs to 17 residues. The V gene's germline CDR1 is LGHNA and CDR2 YSLEER. The CDR3 DNA is TGCGCCAGCAGCCAAGGCGAAGGAGGCTCTGGGGCCAACGTCCTGACTTTC. This translates into CASSQGEGGSGANVLTF.

The rearrangement links TRBV9 to TRBJ1-6; D is possibly TRBD1 (5 bases). CDR3 length equals 15 residues. Trimming cost V 5 bases and J 9 bases, with 18 bases left between them. Germline V gene data show CDR1 as SGDLS and CDR2 as YYNGEE. The CDR3 nucleotides are TGTGCCAGCAGTCCCGACCTCAGCCAGGGTTCACCCCTCCACTTT. Its protein is CASSPDLSQGSPLHF. Looking up the rest from reference TRBV9 and TRBJ1-6 gives the full variable domain: DSGVTQTPKHLITATGQRVTLRCSPRSGDLSVYWYQQSLDQGLQFLIQYYNGEERAKGNILERFSAQQFPDLHSELNLSSLELGDSALYFCASSPDLSQGSPLHFGNGTRLTVT.

V and J are TRBV19 and TRBJ1-6; D is uncertain. Trimming cost V 1 base and J 7 bases, with 14 bases left between them. The CDR3 extends over 16 amino acids. Germline CDR1 is LNHDA and CDR2 is SQIVND (reference sequence). CDR3 bases: TGTGCCAGTAGTATAGGTTTTGGCAGGTGGAATTCACCCCTCCACTTT. Amino acids: CASSIGFGRWNSPLHF.

The V and J genes are TRBV6-5 and TRBJ1-6, with unresolved D. Trimming left V 8 bases short and J 8 bases short, with 19 bases between. The length of the CDR3 is 15 residues. The germline gives CDR1 MNHEY, CDR2 SVGAGI. The CDR3 DNA follows: TGTGCCAGCCGCACCGAGGGTCGTTCCCATTCACCCCTCCACTTT. Amino acids: CASRTEGRSHSPLHF.

With regard to this clone: Mismatch with germline at one junction end may stem from a read error. This chain uses TRBV3-1 (or the pseudogene TRBV3-2) with TRBJ2-3; 8 bases are a match to TRBD2. The CDR3 loop spans 16 amino acids. The germline V gene encodes CDR1 LGHDT and CDR2 YNNKEL (reference sequence). CDR3 in DNA: TGTGCCAGCAACCAAATGGGAGCGGGGGCGCAGGTGGAGCAGTATTTT. This codes for CASNQMGAGAQVEQYF.

The chain couples TRBV28 to TRBJ1-1, with 7 positions matching TRBD1. Trimming took 5 bases from V and 2 from J; bases not matched to a gene: 5. The CDR3 consists of 14 residues. CDR1 and CDR2 (germline): MDHEN, SYDVKM. Here the CDR3 reads CASSREGANTEAFF. CDR3 sequence (DNA): TGTGCCAGCAGTCGGGAGGGGGCAAACACTGAAGCTTTCTTT.

This clone was recorded once. CDR3 amino acids: CASSLKRDTEAFF. For the CDR3, the DNA is TGTGCCAGCAGTTTAAAGAGGGACACTGAAGCTTTCTTT. V is TRBV27 and J is TRBJ1-1; D not resolved. The V gene lost 2 bases and the J gene lost 3 bases, with 7 bases spanning the gap. This CDR3 contains 13 residues. Germline CDR1 and CDR2: MNHEY and SMNVEV (reference sequence).

This clone was counted only a few times. This chain connects TRBV27 to TRBJ2-1, with 9 bases that match TRBD2. The V gene end was trimmed by 4 bases and the J gene end by 4 bases; junction bases not matched to a gene: 8. Germline V gene data show CDR1 as MNHEY and CDR2 as SMNVEV (reference sequence). The CDR3 consists of 16 residues. The CDR3 reads CASSSQAGGAYNEQFF. The DNA of the CDR3 is TGTGCCAGCAGTTCCCAAGCGGGGGGCGCATACAATGAGCAGTTCTTC.

This chain connects TRBV5-6 to TRBJ1-4, with D unresolved. Germline lookup yields CDR1 SGHDT and CDR2 YYEEEE. CDR3 length: 14 amino acids. V lost 0 bases and J lost 8, with 11 bases in between. CDR3 DNA: TGTGCCAGCAGCTTGGGACGGTCGGGGGAAAAACTGTTTTTT. Its translation: CASSLGRSGEKLFF.

This chain connects TRBV5-6 to TRBJ2-7, with D perhaps matching TRBD1 (5 bases). CDR3 length: 13 amino acids. The ends were cut back, 4 bases at V and 5 bases at J, with 13 bases in the middle. Germline-derived CDR1 and CDR2 are SGHDT and YYEEEE. The CDR3 loop reads CASSPGLRDEQYF. The CDR3 region has the DNA TGTGCCAGCAGCCCAGGGCTTCGCGACGAGCAGTACTTC. Looking up the rest from reference TRBV5-6 and TRBJ2-7 gives the full variable domain: DAGVTQSPTHLIKTRGQQVTLRCSPKSGHDTVSWYQQALGQGPQFIFQYYEEEERQRGNFPDRFSGHQFPNYSSELNVNALLLGDSALYLCASSPGLRDEQYFGPGTRLTVT.

The chain links TRBV27 to TRBJ1-6; D gene unclear. CDR3 length: 15 residues. CDR1 is MNHEY and CDR2 is SMNVEV in the germline V gene (reference sequence). V was clipped by 6 bases and J by 7 bases, with 16 bases between them. In DNA form, the CDR3 reads TGTGCCAGCAGGGACTGGACCGGAGGGAATTCACCCCTCCACTTT. This encodes CASRDWTGGNSPLHF.

The CDR3 nucleotides read TGTGCCAGCAGTCCCGACAGCGTTAATTCACCCCTCCACTTT. Amino acids: CASSPDSVNSPLHF. J is TRBJ1-6 and V is TRBV27; D is possibly TRBD1 (5 bases). The CDR3 consists of 14 residues. Looked up from germline, CDR1 is MNHEY and CDR2 is SMNVEV (reference sequence). V was pared by 5 bases and J by 6 bases, with 11 bases between.

Here the CDR3 DNA reads TGTGCCAGCAGCCTACGGGGGGCCCGAGAGACCCAGTACTTC. Translated, it gives CASSLRGARETQYF. The V and J genes are TRBV11-1 and TRBJ2-5; tentatively, D is TRBD2 (7 bases). CDR1 SGHAT and CDR2 FQDESV come from the germline V gene (reference sequence). The CDR3 extends over 14 amino acids. The V and J ends lost 5 bases and 4 bases respectively, with 14 bases between them.

The V and J genes are TRBV11-2 and TRBJ1-3; no clear D. The CDR3 is 15 amino acids. From germline, CDR1 is SGHAT and CDR2 FQNNGV. The V and J ends lost 0 bases and 1 base respectively, with 7 bases between them. The CDR3 bases are TGTGCCAGCAGCTTAGAGGTTGAGTCTGGAAACACCATATATTTT. Translating gives CASSLEVESGNTIYF.

The chain couples TRBV4-2 to TRBJ2-1; TRBD2 matches at 8 bases. The CDR3 length is 15 residues. Trimming took 4 bases from V and 4 from J; bases not matched to a gene: 6. Germline V gives CDR1 LGHNA, CDR2 YNFKEQ. CDR3 sequence reads: CASSPGSGDYNEQFF. The CDR3 nucleotides are TGTGCCAGCAGCCCGGGTAGCGGGGATTACAATGAGCAGTTCTTC.

The genes are TRBV12-2 and TRBJ2-6; the table assigns TRBD1, which was not confirmed against the DNA. TRBV12-2 is shown as a pseudogene. The CDR3 loop spans 16 amino acids. The DNA for the CDR3 is TGTGCAAGTCGCTTGGGACAACAGAGTGGGGCCAACGTCCTGACTTTC. Translation gives CASRLGQQSGANVLTF.

The V call is TRBV28, the J call TRBJ1-6; the match to TRBD1 covers 8 bases. Germline CDR1 reads MDHEN; CDR2 reads SYDVKM. The CDR3 covers 16 residues. V was clipped by 6 bases and J by 4 bases; unmatched bases: 8. DNA for the CDR3: TGTGCCAGCAGCCTCCCGACAGGGGTTTATAATTCACCCCTCCACTTT. Translating it yields CASSLPTGVYNSPLHF. Using reference TRBV28 and TRBJ1-6 for the parts outside the CDR3, the full variable domain is DVKVTQSSRYLVKRTGEKVFLECVQDMDHENMFWYRQDPGLGLRLIYFSYDVKMKEKGDIPEGYSVSREKKERFSLILESASTNQTSMYLCASSLPTGVYNSPLHFGNGTRLTVT.

The chain employs TRBV7-9 and TRBJ2-1, with 16 bases fitting TRBD2. Germline assignment: CDR1 SEHNR and CDR2 FQNEAQ (reference sequence). V lost 3 bases, J lost 5 bases, and 1 base stayed unmatched. The CDR3 has 16 residues. DNA of the CDR3: TGTGCCAGCAGCTTGGGACTAGCGGGGGGGCACAATGAGCAGTTCTTC. This encodes CASSLGLAGGHNEQFF.

The rearrangement links TRBV7-2 to TRBJ1-2; 8 bases are shared with TRBD1. Germline V gene data show CDR1 as SGHTA and CDR2 as FQGNSA. The CDR3 length is 16 residues. With V trimmed by 5 bases and J by 4 bases, 12 bases remained unmatched. In DNA, the CDR3 is TGTGCCAGCAGCCCCCAGGGGGCGGGTGTAAGCTATGGCTACACCTTC. Its protein is CASSPQGAGVSYGYTF.

V is TRBV3-1 (or the pseudogene TRBV3-2) and J is TRBJ1-6; 7 nucleotides match TRBD1. The CDR3 covers 15 residues. In germline, CDR1 is LGHDT, CDR2 YNNKEL (reference sequence). Trimming at V came to 4 bases and at J to 4 bases, leaving 4 bases not matched to a gene. Here the CDR3 reads CASSRGTAYNSPLHF. The CDR3 bases are TGTGCCAGCAGCCGGGGGACAGCTTATAATTCACCCCTCCACTTT.